Below are 22 T cell receptor beta chains sequenced from a single sample in a study of T cells in localized non-small cell lung cancer. TCRdb's table, derived via immunoSEQ multiplex PCR, lists solely in-frame clones and lacks some. The table lists some 1,700 clones, 22% of them singletons, with about 9.5% in the top ten. Here the sequenced sample was lung tumor tissue, taken before any cancer treatment. These receptors all come from a male donor older than 55 with stage I lung adenocarcinoma.

This clone is judged medium-sized. The J gene is TRBJ2-5, the V gene TRBV11-3; 12 nucleotides align to TRBD2. The germline V gene encodes CDR1 SGHNT and CDR2 YENEEA. There are 16 residues in the CDR3. Trimming took 5 bases from V and 5 from J; bases not matched to a gene: 9. The CDR3 nucleotides read TGTGCCAGCAGCCCAACTAGCGGGGGGCGTCCGGAGACCCAGTACTTC. Amino acid sequence: CASSPTSGGRPETQYF.

The rearrangement links TRBV28 to TRBJ1-6; D gene unclear. Trimming took off 5 bases at V and 3 bases at J, with 11 bases between the two ends. In germline, CDR1 is MDHEN, CDR2 SYDVKM. There are 15 residues in the CDR3. The CDR3 protein is CASSPRTFYNSPLHF. The DNA of the CDR3 is TGTGCCAGCAGTCCCCGGACGTTCTATAATTCACCCCTCCACTTT.

In its sample, this clone is large (0.1 to 1%). The genes are TRBV18 and TRBJ2-5; 10 nucleotides match TRBD1. Germline trimming cut 4 bases from V and 3 bases from J; bases unmatched to any gene: 5. Germline V gene data show CDR1 as KGHSH and CDR2 as LQKENI. The CDR3 loop spans 15 amino acids. The CDR3 bases are TGTGCCAGCTCACGTAAGGGGACAGGGGAAGAGACCCAGTACTTC. The encoded protein is CASSRKGTGEETQYF.

This clone is categorized as large. The V and J genes are TRBV11-3 and TRBJ2-5; 13 bases map to TRBD2. Unmatched junction bases numbered 6, after V lost 6 bases and J lost 5 bases. In germline, CDR1 is SGHNT, CDR2 YENEEA. The CDR3 length is 15 residues. DNA for the CDR3: TGTGCCAGCAGGAAACTAGCGGGGGGGCGCGAGACCCAGTACTTC. This sequence encodes CASRKLAGGRETQYF.

By sample fraction, this clone is medium-sized (0.01 to 0.1%). The chain recombines TRBV9 with TRBJ2-5; 10 bases agree with TRBD2. Germline V gene sequence: CDR1 SGDLS, CDR2 YYNGEE. The trim removed 4 bases at V and 5 bases at J, leaving 11 bases unmatched. The CDR3 is 16 residues long. In nucleotides, the CDR3 is TGTGCCAGCAGCCGGGGCGGAGCGGGGGGGCTGGAGACCCAGTACTTC. Translation gives CASSRGGAGGLETQYF.

The table lists this clone with a few counts. This sequence joins TRBV27 and TRBJ1-1, with 8 positions matching TRBD1. The germline CDR1 and CDR2 sequences are MNHEY and SMNVEV (reference sequence). The CDR3 covers 14 residues. J gave up 9 bases and V 6 bases, and 12 bases lay outside the gene matches. CDR3: CASSQDRDRNQAFF. The CDR3 nucleotides are TGTGCCAGCAGCCAGGACAGGGACCGCAACCAAGCTTTCTTT.

This chain joins TRBV9 and TRBJ1-1; no reliable D call. The CDR3 length is 13 residues. The germline V gene encodes CDR1 SGDLS and CDR2 YYNGEE. V shed 3 bases and J shed 5 bases, with 11 bases lying between them. The CDR3 DNA sequence: TGTGCCAGCAGCGCCGGTAGAGGGACTGAAGCTTTCTTT. Encoded protein: CASSAGRGTEAFF.

V gene TRBV6-8 combines with J gene TRBJ2-7; TRBD2 matches 9 bases. V lost 0 bases, J lost 2 bases, and 8 bases stayed unmatched. CDR3 length: 17 residues. Germline values: CDR1 MNHGY, CDR2 SAAAGT. CDR3 in DNA: TGTGCCAGCAGTTACTCGATAGCGGGGGCCTCCCCCTACGAGCAGTACTTC. Encoded protein: CASSYSIAGASPYEQYF.

The chain uses TRBV29-1 and TRBJ1-2; tentatively, D is TRBD1 (5 bases). In germline, CDR1 is SQVTM, CDR2 ANQGSEA. The CDR3 has 13 residues. The CDR3 DNA sequence: TGCAGTTTCAGCGGGGCGGTGTTCGGCGGCTACACCTTC. Encoded protein: CSFSGAVFGGYTF.

This clone was counted only a few times. The V call is TRBV29-1, the J call TRBJ2-2; 9 bases are a match to TRBD1. In germline, CDR1 is SQVTM, CDR2 ANQGSEA. V gave up 4 bases and J gave up 1 base; unmatched junction bases: 1. This CDR3 comprises 14 residues. The CDR3 DNA is TGCAGCGTTGGGGGACAGGGGAACACCGGGGAGCTGTTTTTT. Its protein product is CSVGGQGNTGELFF.

DNA of the CDR3: TGTGCCAGCTTTTCCATGAACACTGAAGCTTTCTTT. Amino acid sequence: CASFSMNTEAFF. The chain links TRBV18 to TRBJ1-1; no definite D call. CDR1 is KGHSH, CDR2 LQKENI, per germline. Trimming cost V 7 bases and J 0 bases, with 6 bases left between them. The CDR3 has 12 amino acids.

The genes are TRBV11-3 and TRBJ1-6; D remains ambiguous. V lost 1 base to trimming and J lost 7 bases, with 8 bases between them. Per germline, CDR1 SGHNT and CDR2 YENEEA. This CDR3 region has 14 residues. CDR3 in DNA: TGTGCCAGCAGCTTAGGATCGAGCAATTCACCCCTCCACTTT. The encoded protein is CASSLGSSNSPLHF.

This clone was recorded a few times. The chain combines TRBV2 with TRBJ2-2, with D possibly TRBD2 on 6 matching bases. Deletions cut 6 bases from V and 4 bases from J, with 18 bases between. This CDR3 comprises 16 residues. CDR1 SNHLY and CDR2 FYNNEI come from the germline V gene. The CDR3 bases are TGTGCCAGCAGCTCCGGGACCGGGGGAGGCACCGGGGAGCTGTTTTTT. It translates to CASSSGTGGGTGELFF.

In its sample, this clone was seen a few times. This CDR3 reads CASSSSPDTQYF. DNA for the CDR3: TGTGCCAGCAGCTCCTCACCAGATACGCAGTATTTT. This chain joins TRBV9 and TRBJ2-3; no clear D. V dropped 4 bases and J dropped 4 bases, with 7 bases sitting between them. Germline CDR1 and CDR2: SGDLS and YYNGEE. There are 12 residues in the CDR3.

The V call is TRBV30, the J call TRBJ1-6; 7 nucleotides agree with TRBD1. Trimming cost V 7 bases and J 7 bases; bases outside gene matches: 10. Germline CDR1 and CDR2: GTSNPN and SVGIG (reference sequence). The CDR3 loop spans 14 amino acids. The CDR3 is CAFLRDRVNSPLHF. Here the CDR3 DNA reads TGTGCCTTTCTCCGGGACAGAGTAAATTCACCCCTCCACTTT.

This clone was detected a few times. V usage is TRBV29-1 and J usage is TRBJ1-1, with TRBD1 matching 7 bases. The trim removed 7 bases at V and 4 bases at J, leaving 12 bases unmatched. The germline gives CDR1 SQVTM, CDR2 ANQGSEA. This CDR3 region has 14 residues. Here the CDR3 reads CSALTGQRGTEAFF. CDR3 DNA sequence: TGCAGCGCCCTGACAGGGCAGAGGGGCACTGAAGCTTTCTTT.

This chain joins TRBV19 and TRBJ1-5; TRBD1 matches 8 bases. This CDR3 is 14 amino acids long. J was trimmed by 4 bases and V by 6 bases; bases with no gene match: 5. Germline V gives CDR1 LNHDA, CDR2 SQIVND (reference sequence). The CDR3 loop is CASSRRTGNQPQHF. DNA for the CDR3: TGTGCCAGTAGCAGAAGGACAGGGAATCAGCCCCAGCATTTT.

The chain combines TRBV9 with TRBJ1-4; TRBD1 might be the D (5 bases). The CDR3 has 14 amino acids. The V end lost 0 bases, the J end lost 11 bases, and 14 bases lay between the germline ends. Germline-derived CDR1 and CDR2 are SGDLS and YYNGEE. The CDR3 loop reads CASSVEGRRGKLFF. In DNA, the CDR3 is TGTGCCAGCAGCGTAGAGGGTCGTCGGGGGAAACTGTTTTTT.

This chain uses TRBV11-3 with TRBJ1-5; a possible D gene is TRBD1 (6 bases). Trimming shortened V by 3 bases and J by 8 bases, and 17 bases separated the two germline ends. The CDR3 spans 15 residues. Looked up from germline, CDR1 is SGHNT and CDR2 is YENEEA. The DNA of the CDR3 is TGTGCCAGCAGCTTGAGGGGAGGGGGTAGGGAGCCCCAGCATTTT. The encoded protein is CASSLRGGGREPQHF.

The gene calls are TRBV11-3 and TRBJ2-3; 8 bases match TRBD1. Germline V gene lookup returns CDR1 SGHNT and CDR2 YENEEA. CDR3 length: 14 residues. Losses at the gene ends were 5 bases for V and 2 bases for J; bases not matched to a gene: 3. The CDR3 region has the DNA TGTGCCAGCAGCGCAGGGGGCCCCACAGATACGCAGTATTTT. Amino acids: CASSAGGPTDTQYF.

Judged by abundance, this clone is large. V and J are TRBV9 and TRBJ1-2; D is ambiguous. Looked up from germline, CDR1 is SGDLS and CDR2 is YYNGEE. The CDR3 extends over 13 amino acids. Trimming shortened V by 5 bases and J by 8 bases, and 16 bases separated the two germline ends. The CDR3, as DNA: TGTGCCAGCAGGGAAGTTAGGGATAGGGGCTACACCTTC. This codes for CASREVRDRGYTF.

This rearrangement joins TRBV11-3 to TRBJ2-1; TRBD2 matches at 8 bases. The junction had 6 bases not matched to a gene; V was cut back by 5 bases and J by 3 bases. This CDR3 contains 15 residues. Germline V gene sequence: CDR1 SGHNT, CDR2 YENEEA. CDR3 bases: TGTGCCAGCAGCCCTATTAGCGGGGACTACAATGAGCAGTTCTTC. Protein product: CASSPISGDYNEQFF.